Sequencing of this TCR beta chain was carried out in a study of blood T cell repertoires in COVID-19. Study background: From the United States, Italy and Spain came samples of acute and convalescent COVID-19.

Generated by immunoSEQ multiplex PCR, the TCRdb table keeps only in-frame clones and is missing some. The sample yields about 73,000 clones, around four fifths seen once. V lost 2 bases and J lost 4, with 15 bases in between. This CDR3 is 15 amino acids long. The germline V gene encodes CDR1 SGHTS and CDR2 YDEGEE. The rearrangement links TRBV5-8 to TRBJ1-1; D might be TRBD1 (6 bases). The sample comprised peripheral blood. This TCR came from a middle-aged man with active COVID-19. CDR3 nucleotides: TGTGCCAGCAGCTTTGGACAGTCTAGGGGCACTGAAGCTTTCTTT. It codes for CASSFGQSRGTEAFF. Supplemented by reference TRBV5-8 and TRBJ1-1, the full variable domain reads EAGVTQSPTHLIKTRGQQATLRCSPISGHTSVYWYQQALGLGLQFLLWYDEGEERNRGNFPPRFSGRQFPNYSSELNVNALELEDSALYLCASSFGQSRGTEAFFGQGTRLTVV.